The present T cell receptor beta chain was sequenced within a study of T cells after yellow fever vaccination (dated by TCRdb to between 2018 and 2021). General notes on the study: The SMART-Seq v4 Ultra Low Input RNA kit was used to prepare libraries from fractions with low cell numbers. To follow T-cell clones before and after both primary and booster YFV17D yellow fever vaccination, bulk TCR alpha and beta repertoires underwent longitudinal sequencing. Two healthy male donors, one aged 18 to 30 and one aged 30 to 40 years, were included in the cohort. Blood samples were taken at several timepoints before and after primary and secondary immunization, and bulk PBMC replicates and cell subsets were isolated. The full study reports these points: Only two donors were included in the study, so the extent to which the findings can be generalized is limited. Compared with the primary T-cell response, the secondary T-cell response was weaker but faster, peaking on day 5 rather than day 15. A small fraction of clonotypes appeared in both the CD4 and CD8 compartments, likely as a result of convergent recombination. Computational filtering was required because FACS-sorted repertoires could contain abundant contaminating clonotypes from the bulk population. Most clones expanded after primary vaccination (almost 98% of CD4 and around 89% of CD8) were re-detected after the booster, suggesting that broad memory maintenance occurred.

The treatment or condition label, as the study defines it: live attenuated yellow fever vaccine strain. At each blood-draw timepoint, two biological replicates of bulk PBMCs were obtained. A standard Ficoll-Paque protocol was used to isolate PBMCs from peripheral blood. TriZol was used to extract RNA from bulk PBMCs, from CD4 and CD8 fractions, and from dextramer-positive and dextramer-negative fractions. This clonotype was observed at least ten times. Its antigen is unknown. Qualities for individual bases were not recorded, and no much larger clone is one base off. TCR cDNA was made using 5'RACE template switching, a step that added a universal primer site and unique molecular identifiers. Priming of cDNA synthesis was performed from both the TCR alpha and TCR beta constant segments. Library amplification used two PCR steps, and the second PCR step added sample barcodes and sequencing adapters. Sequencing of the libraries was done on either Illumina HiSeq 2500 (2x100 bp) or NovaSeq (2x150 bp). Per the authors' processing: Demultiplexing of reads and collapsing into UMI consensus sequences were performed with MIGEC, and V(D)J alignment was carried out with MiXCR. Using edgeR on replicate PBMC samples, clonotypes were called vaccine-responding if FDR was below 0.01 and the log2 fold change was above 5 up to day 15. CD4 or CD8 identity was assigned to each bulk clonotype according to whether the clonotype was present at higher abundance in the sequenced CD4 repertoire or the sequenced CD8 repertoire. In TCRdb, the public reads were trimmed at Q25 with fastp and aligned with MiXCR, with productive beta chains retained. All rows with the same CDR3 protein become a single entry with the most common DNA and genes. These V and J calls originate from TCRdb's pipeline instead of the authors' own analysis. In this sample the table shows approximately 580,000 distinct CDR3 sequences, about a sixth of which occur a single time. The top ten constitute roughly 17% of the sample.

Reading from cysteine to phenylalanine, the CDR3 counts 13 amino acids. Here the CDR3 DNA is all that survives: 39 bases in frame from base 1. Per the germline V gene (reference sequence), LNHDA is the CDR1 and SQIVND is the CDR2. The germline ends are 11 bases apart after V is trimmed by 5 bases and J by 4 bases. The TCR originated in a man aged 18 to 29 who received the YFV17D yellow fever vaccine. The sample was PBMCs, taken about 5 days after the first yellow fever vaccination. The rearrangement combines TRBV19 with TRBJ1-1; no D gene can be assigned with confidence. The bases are TGTGCCAGTAGTTACGCAGGAGGCACTGAAGCTTTCTTT. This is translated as CASSYAGGTEAFF.